These 7 T cell receptor beta chains were sequenced from one sample in a study of cytomegalovirus exposure and HLA in healthy donors. Researchers ran the PCR with 60 Vbeta and 13 Jbeta primers. Only in-frame clones appear in the TCRdb table, and some are missing; sequencing was by immunoSEQ multiplex PCR. Seen here are around 99,000 clones, 65% to 80% observed once, and the top ten hold 3.5% to 5%. The sequencing input was PBMCs. The receptors originated from a male donor in good health and CMV-seronegative.

The V and J genes are TRBV10-2 and TRBJ2-2, with 12 bases fitting TRBD2. Germline V gives CDR1 WSHSY, CDR2 SAAADI. This CDR3 is 20 amino acids long. With V trimmed by 4 bases and J by 2 bases, 14 bases remained unmatched. The CDR3 DNA reads TGCGCCAGCAGTGCTCCACCTAGCGGGAGGGCCCCAAAAAACACCGGGGAGCTGTTTTTT. It is translated as CASSAPPSGRAPKNTGELFF.

The CDR3 DNA reads as TGTGCCAGCAGCTTAGACAGGGGGAGCTCCTACGAGCAGTACTTC. Its translation is CASSLDRGSSYEQYF. The chain combines TRBV7-3 with TRBJ2-7, with TRBD1 identical over 9 bases. Trimming took 2 bases from V and 0 from J; bases not matched to a gene: 2. The CDR3 is made up of 15 amino acids. Germline assignment: CDR1 SGHTA and CDR2 FQGTGA.

The V gene is TRBV27, the J gene TRBJ1-1, with no clear D. CDR1 is MNHEY and CDR2 is SMNVEV in the germline V gene (reference sequence). V lost 0 bases, J lost 8 bases, and 10 bases lay in between. The CDR3 covers 13 residues. The CDR3 here is CASSLSIQAEAFF. In DNA, the CDR3 is TGTGCCAGCAGTTTATCGATCCAGGCCGAAGCTTTCTTT.

The gene calls are TRBV5-1 and TRBJ1-4; D gene uncertain. Per germline, CDR1 SGHRS and CDR2 YFSETQ. The V end lost 0 bases, the J end lost 0 bases, and 12 bases lay between the germline ends. The CDR3 is 17 amino acids. The CDR3 nucleotides read TGCGCCAGCAGCTTGGCGGTAGCCGGTGCAACTAATGAAAAACTGTTTTTT. Encoded protein: CASSLAVAGATNEKLFF.

The chain couples TRBV28 to TRBJ2-1, with 9 bases fitting TRBD2. CDR3 length: 15 residues. CDR1 is MDHEN and CDR2 is SYDVKM in the germline V gene. Trimming removed 2 bases from V and 9 bases from J; junction bases left unmatched: 8. In DNA, the CDR3 is TGTGCCAGCAGTTTAGTTTGGCGGGAGGGTGGTGAGCAGTTCTTC. Protein: CASSLVWREGGEQFF.

CDR3 DNA sequence: TGTGCCGCTTCCAAGGGGCAAGGAGGCTACACCTTC. It translates to CAASKGQGGYTF. The V gene is TRBV30, the J gene TRBJ1-2; D may be TRBD1 (5 bases). From germline, CDR1 is GTSNPN and CDR2 SVGIG (reference sequence). Trimming took 8 bases from V and 8 from J, leaving 18 bases between them. The CDR3 consists of 12 residues. The full variable domain, in which reference TRBV30 and TRBJ1-2 provide the parts outside the CDR3, is SQTIHQWPATLVQPVGSPLSLECTVEGTSNPNLYWYRQAAGRGLQLLFYSVGIGQISSEVPQNLSASRPQDRQFILSSKKLLLSDSGFYLCAASKGQGGYTFGSGTRLTVV.

This rearrangement joins TRBV7-2 to TRBJ2-2; D uncertain. V was trimmed by 3 bases and J by 10 bases, leaving 12 bases between them. Germline CDR1 SGHTA, CDR2 FQGNSA. The CDR3 has 13 residues. CDR3 region: CASSFTTLQELFF. CDR3 nucleotides: TGTGCCAGCAGCTTTACTACTCTCCAGGAGCTGTTTTTT.